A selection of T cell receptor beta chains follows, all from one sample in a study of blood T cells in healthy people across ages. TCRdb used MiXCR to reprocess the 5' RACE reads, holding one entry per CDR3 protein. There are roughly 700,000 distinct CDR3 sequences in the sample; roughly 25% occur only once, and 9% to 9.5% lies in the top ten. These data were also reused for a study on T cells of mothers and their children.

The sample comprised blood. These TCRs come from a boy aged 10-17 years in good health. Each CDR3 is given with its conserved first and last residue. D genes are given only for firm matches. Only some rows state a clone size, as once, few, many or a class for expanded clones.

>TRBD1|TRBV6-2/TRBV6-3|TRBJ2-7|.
CASRRQGLAEQYF
TGTGCCAGCCGACGACAGGGGCTTGCCGAGCAGTACTTC
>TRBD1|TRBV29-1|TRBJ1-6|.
CSVVDRVGSPLHF
TGCAGCGTTGTGGACAGGGTTGGTTCACCCCTCCACTTT
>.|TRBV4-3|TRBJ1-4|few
CASSQDDRRSEKLFF
TGCGCCAGCAGCCAAGATGATCGACGGAGTGAAAAACTGTTTTTT
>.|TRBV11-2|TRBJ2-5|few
CASSLEGSQTQYF
TGTGCCAGCAGCTTAGAGGGTAGTCAGACCCAGTACTTC
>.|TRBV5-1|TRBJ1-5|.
CASSLDPGGQPQHF
TGCGCCAGCAGCTTGGATCCGGGGGGCCAGCCCCAGCATTTT
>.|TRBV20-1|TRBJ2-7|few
CSANSDYEQYF
TGCAGTGCTAACAGCGACTACGAGCAGTACTTC
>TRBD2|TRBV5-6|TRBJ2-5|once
CASSHLAVQETQYF
TGTGCCAGCAGCCACCTAGCGGTACAAGAGACCCAGTACTTC
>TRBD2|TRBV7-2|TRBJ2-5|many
CASSLVGSLVVGTSGWQETQYF
TGTGCCAGCAGCTTAGTGGGAAGTCTTGTTGTGGGGACTAGCGGGTGGCAAGAGACCCAGTACTTC
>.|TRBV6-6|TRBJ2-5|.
CASSRTRDETQYF
TGTGCCAGCTCCCGTACGAGGGATGAGACCCAGTACTTC
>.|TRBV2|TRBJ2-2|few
CASRGVNTGELFF
TGTGCCAGCAGGGGGGTGAACACCGGGGAGCTGTTTTTT
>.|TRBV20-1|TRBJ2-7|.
CSATDRRYFYEQYF
TGCAGTGCTACCGACCGGAGGTATTTCTACGAGCAGTACTTC
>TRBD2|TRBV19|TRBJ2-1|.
CATGTSGFSSYNEQFF
TGTGCCACCGGGACTAGCGGGTTCTCCTCCTACAATGAGCAGTTCTTC
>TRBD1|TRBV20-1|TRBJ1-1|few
CSARDLRGRNTEAFF
TGCAGTGCTAGAGATCTCAGGGGGAGGAACACTGAAGCTTTCTTT
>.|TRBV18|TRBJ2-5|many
CASSPPQETQYF
TGTGCCAGCTCACCACCCCAAGAGACCCAGTACTTC
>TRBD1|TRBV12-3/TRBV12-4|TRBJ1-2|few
CASSVRDRGIYGYTF
TGTGCCAGCAGTGTCCGGGACAGGGGGATCTATGGCTACACCTTC
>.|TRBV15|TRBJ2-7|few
CAASREPRDEQYF
TGTGCCGCCAGCAGAGAACCCAGGGATGAGCAGTACTTC
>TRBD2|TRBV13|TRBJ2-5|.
CASSPGRGGETQYF
TGTGCCAGCAGCCCGGGACGGGGGGGAGAGACCCAGTACTTC
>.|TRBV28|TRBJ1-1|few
CASSLGGALTEAFF
TGTGCCAGCAGTTTAGGAGGGGCGTTGACTGAAGCTTTCTTT
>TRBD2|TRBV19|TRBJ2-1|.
CASSIVTSGGNEQFF
TGTGCCAGTAGTATAGTAACTAGCGGGGGTAATGAGCAGTTCTTC
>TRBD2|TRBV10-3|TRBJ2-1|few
CAIRRTSSDEQFF
TGTGCCATCAGACGGACTAGCTCCGATGAGCAGTTCTTC
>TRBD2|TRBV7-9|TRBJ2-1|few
CASSLATSGSRDEQFF
TGTGCCAGCAGCTTAGCTACTAGCGGGAGTCGCGATGAGCAGTTCTTC
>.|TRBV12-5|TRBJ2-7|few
CASGISGQLIRNEQYF
TGTGCTAGTGGTATATCCGGACAGCTAATCAGGAACGAGCAGTACTTC
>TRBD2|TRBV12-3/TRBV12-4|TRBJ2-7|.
CASSLAGGLTYEQYF
TGTGCCAGCAGTCTAGCGGGGGGTTTAACCTACGAGCAGTACTTC
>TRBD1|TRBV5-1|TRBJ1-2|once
CASSPGQGPSYGYTF
TGCGCCAGCAGCCCTGGACAGGGCCCATCCTATGGCTACACCTTC
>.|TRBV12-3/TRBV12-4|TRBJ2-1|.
CASNVLGSYNEQFF
TGTGCCAGCAATGTGTTAGGCTCCTACAATGAGCAGTTCTTC
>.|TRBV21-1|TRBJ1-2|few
CASSKRRGGYGYTF
TGTGCCAGCAGCAAACGGAGGGGGGGCTATGGCTACACCTTC